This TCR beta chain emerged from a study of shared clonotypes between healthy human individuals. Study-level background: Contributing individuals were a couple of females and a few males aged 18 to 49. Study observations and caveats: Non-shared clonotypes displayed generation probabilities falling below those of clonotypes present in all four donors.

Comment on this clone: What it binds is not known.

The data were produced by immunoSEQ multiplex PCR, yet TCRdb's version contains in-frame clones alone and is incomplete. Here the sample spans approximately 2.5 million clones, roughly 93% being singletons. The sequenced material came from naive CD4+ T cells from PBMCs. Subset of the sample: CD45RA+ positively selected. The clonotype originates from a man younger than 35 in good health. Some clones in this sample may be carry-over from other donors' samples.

The CDR3 DNA reads as TGTGCCACCAGCAGGGGACAGGTTTCGGCCGGGGAGCTGTTTTTT. As protein: CATSRGQVSAGELFF. The genes are TRBV15 and TRBJ2-2; 8 nucleotides agree with TRBD1. V shed 3 bases, J shed 6 bases, and the junction held 6 bases outside the gene matches. The CDR3 is made up of 15 amino acids. Germline-derived CDR1 and CDR2 are LNHNV and YYDKDF (reference sequence).